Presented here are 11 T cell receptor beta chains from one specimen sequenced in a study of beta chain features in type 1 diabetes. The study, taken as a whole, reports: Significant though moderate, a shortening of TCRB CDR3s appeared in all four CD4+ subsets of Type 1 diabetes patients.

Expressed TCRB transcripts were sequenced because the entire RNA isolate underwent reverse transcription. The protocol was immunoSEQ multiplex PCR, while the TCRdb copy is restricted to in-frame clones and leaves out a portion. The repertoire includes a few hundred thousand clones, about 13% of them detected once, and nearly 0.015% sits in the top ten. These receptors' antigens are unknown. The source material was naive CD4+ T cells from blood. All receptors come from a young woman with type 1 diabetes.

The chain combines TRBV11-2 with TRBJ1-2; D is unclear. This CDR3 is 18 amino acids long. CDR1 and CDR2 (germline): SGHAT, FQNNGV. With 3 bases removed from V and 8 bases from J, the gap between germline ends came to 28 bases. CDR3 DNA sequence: TGTGCCAGCAGCTTTGGGAGAAACGACACTCCAATGAGGAGGGGCTACACCTTC. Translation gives CASSFGRNDTPMRRGYTF.

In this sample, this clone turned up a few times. The CDR3 spells CACSTGTYNEQFF. CDR3 nucleotide sequence: TGTGCCTGTTCGACAGGGACCTACAATGAGCAGTTCTTC. The genes are TRBV30 and TRBJ2-1; 7 bases are shared with TRBD1. Germline V gene sequence: CDR1 GTSNPN, CDR2 SVGIG (reference sequence). This CDR3 spans 13 amino acids. Losses at the gene ends were 6 bases for V and 2 bases for J; bases not matched to a gene: 4.

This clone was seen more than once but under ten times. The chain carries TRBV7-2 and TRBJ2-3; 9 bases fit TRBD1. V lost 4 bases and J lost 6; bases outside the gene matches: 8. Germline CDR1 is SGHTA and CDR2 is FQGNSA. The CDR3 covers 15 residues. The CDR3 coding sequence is TGTGCCAGCAGCTACTCGGGACAGGGCGCCGATACGCAGTATTTT. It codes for CASSYSGQGADTQYF. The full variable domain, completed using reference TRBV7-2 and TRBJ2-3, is GAGVSQSPSNKVTEKGKDVELRCDPISGHTALYWYRQSLGQGLEFLIYFQGNSAPDKSGLPSDRFSAERTGGSVSTLTIQRTQQEDSAVYLCASSYSGQGADTQYFGPGTRLTVL.

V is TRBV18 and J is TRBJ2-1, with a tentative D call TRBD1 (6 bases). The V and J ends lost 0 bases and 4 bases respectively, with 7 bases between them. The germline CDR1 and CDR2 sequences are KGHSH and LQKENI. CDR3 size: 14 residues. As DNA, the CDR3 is TGTGCCAGCTCACCACCCGGACAGTACAATGAGCAGTTCTTC. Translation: CASSPPGQYNEQFF.

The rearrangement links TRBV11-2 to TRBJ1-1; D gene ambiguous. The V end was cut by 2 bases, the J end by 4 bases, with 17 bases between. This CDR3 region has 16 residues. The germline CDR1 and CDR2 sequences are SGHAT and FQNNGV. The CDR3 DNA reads TGTGCCAGCAGCTTATTTGGATTCGGAGGGATCACTGAAGCTTTCTTT. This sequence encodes CASSLFGFGGITEAFF.

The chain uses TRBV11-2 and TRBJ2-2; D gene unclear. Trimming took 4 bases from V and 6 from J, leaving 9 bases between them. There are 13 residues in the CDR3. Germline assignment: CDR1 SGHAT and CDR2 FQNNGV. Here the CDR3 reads CASSSGWAGELFF. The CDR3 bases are TGTGCCAGCAGCTCCGGGTGGGCCGGGGAGCTGTTTTTT.

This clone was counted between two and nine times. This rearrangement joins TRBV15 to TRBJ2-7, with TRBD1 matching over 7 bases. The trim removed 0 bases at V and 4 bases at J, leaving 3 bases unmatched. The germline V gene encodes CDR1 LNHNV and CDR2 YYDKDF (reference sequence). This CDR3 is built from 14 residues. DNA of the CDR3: TGTGCCACCAGCAGAGAAGACAGGGATTACGAGCAGTACTTC. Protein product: CATSREDRDYEQYF. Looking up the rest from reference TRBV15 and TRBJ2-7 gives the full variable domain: DAMVIQNPRYQVTQFGKPVTLSCSQTLNHNVMYWYQQKSSQAPKLLFHYYDKDFNNEADTPDNFQSRRPNTSFCFLDIRSPGLGDTAMYLCATSREDRDYEQYFGPGTRLTVT.

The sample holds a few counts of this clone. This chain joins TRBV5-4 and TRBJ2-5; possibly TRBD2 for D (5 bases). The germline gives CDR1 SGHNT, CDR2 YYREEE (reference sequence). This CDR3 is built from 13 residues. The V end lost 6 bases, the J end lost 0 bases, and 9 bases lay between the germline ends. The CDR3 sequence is CASTQRNQETQYF. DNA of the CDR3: TGTGCCAGCACGCAGCGGAACCAAGAGACCCAGTACTTC.

For the CDR3, the DNA is TGTGCCTGGACAAGGAAACAGGGGGGGATTTATCAGCCCCAGCATTTT. Its translation is CAWTRKQGGIYQPQHF. The rearrangement joins TRBV30 to TRBJ1-5; 8 bases are shared with TRBD1. V trimming: 4 bases; J trimming: 5 bases; junction bases outside the gene matches: 13. The CDR3 length is 16 residues. Germline CDR1 is GTSNPN and CDR2 is SVGIG (reference sequence).

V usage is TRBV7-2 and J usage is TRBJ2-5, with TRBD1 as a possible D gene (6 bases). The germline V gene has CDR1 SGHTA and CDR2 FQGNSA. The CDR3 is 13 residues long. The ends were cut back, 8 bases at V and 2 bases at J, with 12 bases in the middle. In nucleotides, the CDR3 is TGTGCCAGCGTCTGGGGGCCTCAAGAGACCCAGTACTTC. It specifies CASVWGPQETQYF.

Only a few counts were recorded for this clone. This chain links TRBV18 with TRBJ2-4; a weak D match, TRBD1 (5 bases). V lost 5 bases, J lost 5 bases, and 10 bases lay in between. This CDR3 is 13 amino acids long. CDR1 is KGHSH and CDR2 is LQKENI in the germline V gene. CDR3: CASSSPTENIQYF. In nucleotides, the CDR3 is TGTGCCAGCTCATCTCCGACAGAAAACATTCAGTACTTC.